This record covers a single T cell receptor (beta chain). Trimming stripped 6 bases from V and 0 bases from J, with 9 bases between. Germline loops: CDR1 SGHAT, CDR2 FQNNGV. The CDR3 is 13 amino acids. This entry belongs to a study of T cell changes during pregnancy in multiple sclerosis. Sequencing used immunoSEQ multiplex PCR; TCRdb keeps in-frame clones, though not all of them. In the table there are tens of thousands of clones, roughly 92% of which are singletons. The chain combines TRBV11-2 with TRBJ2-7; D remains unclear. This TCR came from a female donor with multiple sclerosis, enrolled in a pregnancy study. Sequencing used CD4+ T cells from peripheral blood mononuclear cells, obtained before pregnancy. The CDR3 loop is CASRLGGSYEQYF. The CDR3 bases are TGTGCCAGCAGACTTGGCGGCTCCTACGAGCAGTACTTC.